The rows below give T cell receptor beta chains drawn from one sample of a study of shared clonotypes between healthy human individuals. Assay: immunoSEQ multiplex PCR; the TCRdb copy retains only in-frame clones and omits some. The sample includes roughly 330,000 clones, around 72% of them seen just once. Sequencing used memory CD4+ T cells sorted from blood. These receptors were taken from a man aged 25-40 years in good health. CDR3s leave out the opening cysteine and the closing phenylalanine or tryptophan.

v_call	j_call	cdr3_length	cdr3_aa
TRBV7-9	TRBJ2-7	12	ASSRSGRAYEQY
TRBV5-1	TRBJ2-1	11	ASSLQGSLEQF
TRBV28	TRBJ2-6	14	ASSLFRQAGANVLT
TRBV29-1	TRBJ2-7	11	SVEGWTSYEQY
TRBV2	TRBJ1-5	13	ASRGLGGGNQPQH
TRBV27	TRBJ2-1	12	ASSTVRDSRGQF
TRBV14	TRBJ1-5	12	ASSQAGLSQPQH
TRBV11-2	TRBJ1-1	12	ASSLTDLNTEAF
TRBV5-1	TRBJ2-1	11	ASSTGAYNEQF
TRBV5-4	TRBJ2-3	15	AIPGTLRGLSTDTQY
TRBV5-1	TRBJ1-1	12	ASSLGGLNTEAF
TRBV4-2	TRBJ2-7	13	ASSQDAGGFDEQY
TRBV29-1	TRBJ2-3	12	SVKDRGMTDTQY
TRBV7-6	TRBJ1-2	11	ASSPDRNYGYT
TRBV6-1	TRBJ2-4	13	ASSEGAAGGVIQY
TRBV19	TRBJ2-7	12	ASSPRGTGLEQY
TRBV10-2	TRBJ1-5	14	ASSESSVVVGQPQH
TRBV25-1	TRBJ1-2	12	ASSESSGGTGYT
TRBV7-2	TRBJ2-1	10	ASSLERNEQF
TRBV4-3	TRBJ1-5	13	ASSQDIGGNQPQH
TRBV5-4	TRBJ2-4	12	ASSLARVENIQY
TRBV5-1	TRBJ2-5	15	ASSLGLAVAGGETQY
TRBV2	TRBJ1-1	13	ASSAQGEISTEAF
TRBV7-2	TRBJ2-7	11	ASNRWTSYEQY
TRBV6-5	TRBJ1-5	12	ASGGAEAGQPQH
TRBV21-1	TRBJ2-7	15	ASSCLDEDGRLCEQY
TRBV29-1	TRBJ2-7	9	SALTGGEQY
TRBV9	TRBJ2-5	12	ASSAGQDQETQY
TRBV4-1	TRBJ2-7	13	ASSQDPAGGREQY
TRBV9	TRBJ2-3	10	ASSEKMDTQY
TRBV27	TRBJ1-2	14	ASSLSWRVNHYGYT
TRBV7-6	TRBJ2-2	13	ASSSHIANTGELF
TRBV11-2	TRBJ1-2	11	ASSPRDSRGYT
TRBV7-8	TRBJ1-2	11	ASSLVIAYGYT
TRBV11-2	TRBJ2-3	15	ASSLGGLAGGRDTQY